The sequence of this TCR beta chain was determined in a study of early stage breast cancer tumors. Looking at the study overall: Samples were sequenced at about 10-fold average coverage.

Method: immunoSEQ multiplex PCR; TCRdb's copy keeps in-frame clones and lacks some. The data hold 25,000 to 35,000 clones, with approximately 70% observed a single time. Concerning this clone: Its antigen is unidentified.

V lost 1 base to trimming and J lost 0 bases; unmatched junction nucleotides: 9. Germline loops: CDR1 SGHTA, CDR2 FQGNSA. The CDR3 spans 18 residues. Roughly 18-50 mg of tissue was diced for each tumor. Study-wide findings and caveats: Most shared enriched TCRB sequences were commonly generated ones. Tumors had approximately 2.5-fold higher T cell density and higher clonality than adjacent normal breast tissue.

The rearrangement uses TRBV7-2 and TRBJ2-1; 7 positions agree with TRBD2. The receptor comes from a person aged 30 to 39 with breast cancer. The source material was breast tumor tissue. For the CDR3, the DNA is TGTGCCAGCAGCTTAGTGGGTGGCGGGAGTAACTCCTACAATGAGCAGTTCTTC. Amino acids: CASSLVGGGSNSYNEQFF.